This TCR beta chain was recorded in a study of cytomegalovirus exposure and HLA in healthy donors. V lost 6 bases, J lost 6 bases, and 15 bases lay in between. The CDR3 runs 14 residues. Germline V gives CDR1 MNHNY, CDR2 SVGAGI (reference sequence). This clone has a single count. It was with 60 Vbeta and 13 Jbeta primers that the PCR ran. The assay was immunoSEQ multiplex PCR, and TCRdb's table has in-frame clones only and misses some. The table lists 130,000 or so clones, about four fifths of them singletons, with 3.1% in the top ten. This chain joins TRBV6-6 and TRBJ1-5, with D maybe TRBD1 (6 bases). The source is a man in his thirties or forties in good health and CMV-seronegative. Sequenced material: PBMCs. The CDR3 bases are TGTGCCAGCAGCCTCGATGGGGGCTTTCAGCCCCAGCATTTT. Residues: CASSLDGGFQPQHF.